This T cell receptor (beta chain) was found in a study of neurological immune-mediated disorders. 5'RACE with 10-nucleotide random UMIs generated the cDNA. A single run covered 15-18 subjects with over 190 million TCR-beta sequences. One entry per CDR3 protein, called by TCRdb with MiXCR from the 5' RACE reads. The sample has some 60,000 distinct CDR3 sequences, under 5.5% seen once; the top ten hold around 3.3%. The length of the CDR3 is 13 residues. V was clipped by 6 bases and J by 5 bases, with 11 bases between them. Study-level results: There were no CDR3 amino acid sequences shared by expanded clones across subjects, a result suggesting private repertoires in all groups. The multiple sclerosis repertoire cluster had no clinical or MRI correlate.

This clonotype was detected ten times or more. As yet, its antigen is unknown. The clonotype comes from a woman between 50 and 59 years old with multiple sclerosis. Sequenced sample: PBMCs. V is TRBV12-3 or TRBV12-4 and J is TRBJ1-5, with D tentatively TRBD1 (6 bases). The CDR3: CASRTGRDQPQHF. The CDR3 region has the DNA TGTGCCAGCAGAACAGGGCGTGATCAGCCCCAGCATTTT.